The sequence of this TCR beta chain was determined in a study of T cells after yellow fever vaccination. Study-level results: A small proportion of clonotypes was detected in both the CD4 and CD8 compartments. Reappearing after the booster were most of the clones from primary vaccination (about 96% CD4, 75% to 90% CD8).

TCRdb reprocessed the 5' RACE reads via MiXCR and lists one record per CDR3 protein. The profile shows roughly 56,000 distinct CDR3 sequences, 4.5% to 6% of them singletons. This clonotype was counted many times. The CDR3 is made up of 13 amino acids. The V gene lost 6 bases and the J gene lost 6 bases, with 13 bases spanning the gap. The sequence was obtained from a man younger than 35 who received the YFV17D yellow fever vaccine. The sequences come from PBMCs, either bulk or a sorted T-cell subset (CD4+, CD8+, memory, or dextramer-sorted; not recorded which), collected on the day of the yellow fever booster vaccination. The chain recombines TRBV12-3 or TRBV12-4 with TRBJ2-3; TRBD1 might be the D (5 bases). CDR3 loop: CASSPGKVDTQYF. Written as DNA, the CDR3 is TGTGCCAGCAGCCCAGGGAAGGTGGATACGCAGTATTTT.